This TCR beta chain comes out of a study of T cells after yellow fever vaccination. This clonotype was recorded many times. MiXCR was run by TCRdb on the 5' RACE reads, yielding one entry per CDR3 protein. The sample holds 25,000 to 30,000 distinct CDR3 sequences, 5% to 7% seen once. Trimming removed 1 base at V and 3 bases at J, with 9 bases between. CDR1 is SGHVS, CDR2 FQNEAQ, per germline. The CDR3 extends over 14 amino acids. This specimen consisted of PBMCs, either bulk or a sorted T-cell subset (CD4+, CD8+, memory, or dextramer-sorted; not recorded which), obtained 15 days after the yellow fever booster vaccination. The clonotype originates from a man under 40 who received the YFV17D yellow fever vaccine. The chain recombines TRBV7-8 with TRBJ1-2; D unclear. The CDR3 is CASSLEGRDYGYTF. CDR3 nucleotide sequence: TGTGCCAGCAGCTTAGAGGGCAGAGACTATGGCTACACCTTC. Variable domain in full (rest from reference TRBV7-8 and TRBJ1-2): GAGVSQSPRYKVAKRGQDVALRCDPISGHVSLFWYQQALGQGPEFLTYFQNEAQLDKSGLPSDRFFAERPEGSVSTLKIQRTQQEDSAVYLCASSLEGRDYGYTFGSGTRLTVV.